Presented here are 5 T cell receptor beta chains from one specimen sequenced in a study of CD8+ T cells in alopecia areata. Reverse transcribed after extraction, RNA yielded cDNA as the sequencing template. Sequencing used immunoSEQ multiplex PCR; TCRdb keeps in-frame clones, though not all of them. The repertoire holds over 150,000 clones, with less than 70% as singletons. This sample's treatment: oral pan-JAK inhibitor, 5-10 mg twice daily. Material: CD8+ T cells sorted from blood, obtained at week 24, from a patient treated with tofacitinib. All receptors derive from a human donor with alopecia areata.

The chain employs TRBV2 and TRBJ2-5, with D perhaps TRBD2 (6 bases). The CDR3 runs to 13 residues. The germline CDR1 and CDR2 sequences are SNHLY and FYNNEI. The V and J ends lost 0 bases and 9 bases respectively, with 11 bases between them. The CDR3 reads CASSEALWGAQYF. As DNA, the CDR3 is TGTGCCAGCAGTGAAGCGCTTTGGGGGGCCCAGTACTTC.

This clone was seen more than once but under ten times. CDR3 coding DNA: TGTGCCAGCAGTGAAGCCGATACGCAGTATTTT. This sequence encodes CASSEADTQYF. This chain connects TRBV2 to TRBJ2-3, with unresolved D. Between the trimmed V and J ends, which lost 0 bases and 6 bases, there was a span of 1 base. This CDR3 has 11 residues. Per the germline V gene, CDR1 is SNHLY and CDR2 is FYNNEI.

In this sample, this clone turned up a few times. The chain combines TRBV29-1 with TRBJ2-2; D might be TRBD2 (5 bases). There are 14 residues in the CDR3. V was cut by 0 bases and J by 7 bases, with 12 bases left in between. CDR1 is SQVTM and CDR2 is ANQGSEA in the germline V gene. CDR3 in amino acids: CSVEDRGIGGELFF. The CDR3 DNA follows: TGCAGCGTTGAAGATCGAGGGATCGGCGGGGAGCTGTTTTTT.

This chain uses TRBV13 with TRBJ2-3, with D tentatively TRBD1 (6 bases). Per the germline V gene, CDR1 is PRHDT and CDR2 is FYEKMQ (reference sequence). V lost 5 bases and J lost 6, with 9 bases in between. CDR3 size: 12 residues. Here the CDR3 DNA reads TGTGCCAGCAGCCCCAGGGGTGATACGCAGTATTTT. The encoded protein is CASSPRGDTQYF.

The chain combines TRBV11-2 with TRBJ2-3; TRBD2 matches 7 bases. The V segment lost 9 bases and the J segment 2 bases; nucleotides outside the gene matches: 5. In germline, CDR1 is SGHAT, CDR2 FQNNGV. The CDR3 spans 13 residues. The CDR3 loop is CASSGTNTDTQYF. In nucleotides, the CDR3 is TGTGCCAGTTCCGGGACTAACACAGATACGCAGTATTTT.